This record looks at one TCR beta chain sequence and its context. Per the authors' pipeline: Estimation of nucleated cell counts was performed using reference gene primer amplification. The protocol was immunoSEQ multiplex PCR, while the TCRdb copy is restricted to in-frame clones and leaves out a portion. V, J and clone size derive from that table, while D and trimming were established from the DNA sequence. In the table there are roughly 30,000 clones, more than 80% of which are singletons. This sample stems from a study of blood T cell repertoires in COVID-19. Across the study: PBMCs, B-cell-depleted T cells, or T cells were the source of the cDNA or gDNA that made up the material.

V lost 2 bases, J lost 2 bases, and 7 bases stayed unmatched. Germline CDR1 SGHKS, CDR2 YYEKEE (reference sequence). This CDR3 is built from 17 residues. The specimen sequenced was peripheral blood. This TCR came from a human donor in a cohort sampled during active COVID-19. The chain uses TRBV5-5 and TRBJ1-6; TRBD1 agrees at 7 bases. The CDR3 DNA is TGTGCCAGCAGCTTACGACAGGGAGGAACCTATAATTCACCCCTCCACTTT. Protein: CASSLRQGGTYNSPLHF.